This entry lists 4 T cell receptor beta chains sequenced from one sample in a study of patients and donors after allogeneic stem cell transplantation. From the RT-PCR reads, TCRdb called clonotypes with MiXCR, one entry per CDR3 protein. There are about 110,000 distinct CDR3 sequences in the sample; around 33% occur only once, and about 27% lies in the top ten. The sample taken for sequencing was blood, either unsorted or a sorted T cell fraction (not recorded which). The receptor set was obtained from a human donor who was either an allogeneic HSCT recipient or a stem cell or donor lymphocyte infusion donor (not recorded which). It is not recorded whose cells these are; they may come from a transplant donor.

The chain has TRBV27 and TRBJ2-7; 8 nucleotides agree with TRBD2. The CDR3 has 15 amino acids. The germline gives CDR1 MNHEY, CDR2 SMNVEV (reference sequence). Trimming took 1 base from V and 6 from J; bases not matched to a gene: 8. CDR3 bases: TGTGCCAGCAGTTTATTTTGGACTAGCAGGGGCGAGCAGTACTTC. Residues: CASSLFWTSRGEQYF.

The rearrangement uses TRBV5-1 and TRBJ1-2; no definite D call. CDR3 length equals 12 residues. Trimming left V 0 bases short and J 7 bases short, with 7 bases between. Per the germline V gene, CDR1 is SGHRS and CDR2 is YFSETQ. The CDR3 DNA is TGCGCCAGCAGCTTGGGAGGGATTGGCTACACCTTC. It specifies CASSLGGIGYTF.

V and J are TRBV7-3 and TRBJ2-5; the match to TRBD2 covers 10 bases. The germline V gene has CDR1 SGHTA and CDR2 FQGTGA. The CDR3 has 14 residues. J lost 5 bases, V lost 4 bases, and 4 bases had no gene match. The CDR3 region has the DNA TGTGCCAGCAGCTCTAGCGGGAGAGCGGAGACCCAGTACTTC. Its protein is CASSSSGRAETQYF. The full variable domain, its missing parts supplied by reference TRBV7-3 and TRBJ2-5, is GAGVSQTPSNKVTEKGKYVELRCDPISGHTALYWYRQSLGQGPEFLIYFQGTGAADDSGLPNDRFFAVRPEGSVSTLKIQRTERGDSAVYLCASSSSGRAETQYFGPGTRLLVL.

This chain links TRBV20-1 with TRBJ2-1; TRBD2 matches at 7 bases. CDR3 length: 16 residues. With V trimmed by 3 bases and J by 5 bases, 13 bases remained unmatched. From germline, CDR1 is DFQATT and CDR2 SNEGSKA (reference sequence). The CDR3 coding sequence is TGCAGTGCTAGGCCGTACGGCGGGAGTTTGAACAATGAGCAGTTCTTC. Translating gives CSARPYGGSLNNEQFF.